Each of the 6 T cell receptor beta chains below was sequenced from the same sample in a study of blood T cell repertoires in COVID-19. Produced via immunoSEQ multiplex PCR; TCRdb's table is partial and in-frame only. The table has fewer than 350,000 clones, around 81% seen once; the top ten hold under 3%. The specimen sequenced was peripheral blood. These receptors were taken from a woman aged 55 to 70 with active or convalescent COVID-19.

This clone was observed a handful of times. This chain links TRBV7-6 with TRBJ2-3, with D uncertain. CDR1 is SGHVS and CDR2 is FNYEAQ in the germline V gene. Trimming stripped 2 bases from V and 5 bases from J, with 14 bases between. There are 15 residues in the CDR3. CDR3 region: CASSLNYYPGDTQYF. The CDR3, as DNA: TGTGCCAGCAGCTTAAATTATTATCCGGGAGATACGCAGTATTTT.

The count of this clone is one. V is TRBV6-2 or TRBV6-3 and J is TRBJ2-3; 11 positions agree with TRBD2. J was trimmed by 6 bases and V by 6 bases; bases with no gene match: 8. Per the germline V gene, CDR1 is MNHEY and CDR2 is SVGEGT. This CDR3 is 15 amino acids long. The CDR3 loop reads CASSLIAGGPDTQYF. In DNA form, the CDR3 reads TGTGCCAGCAGCCTAATAGCGGGGGGGCCGGATACGCAGTATTTT.

This chain joins TRBV27 and TRBJ1-4; a weak D match, TRBD1 (5 bases). Trimming shortened V by 3 bases and J by 6 bases, and 17 bases separated the two germline ends. CDR1 and CDR2 from the germline V gene are MNHEY and SMNVEV (reference sequence). The CDR3 is made up of 16 amino acids. The CDR3: CASSLKGQVGYEKLFF. CDR3 sequence (DNA): TGTGCCAGCAGTTTGAAGGGGCAGGTGGGGTATGAAAAACTGTTTTTT.

The V and J genes are TRBV7-8 and TRBJ2-2; tentatively, D is TRBD2 (6 bases). V lost 5 bases, J lost 6 bases, and 16 bases lay in between. The CDR3 totals 15 residues. In germline, CDR1 is SGHVS, CDR2 FQNEAQ. DNA for the CDR3: TGTGCCAGCAGCCCCCCGGGGGTTGGCCCCGGGGAGCTGTTTTTT. It yields the protein CASSPPGVGPGELFF.

The rearrangement uses TRBV18 and TRBJ1-4; TRBD1 matches 8 bases. The germline V gene encodes CDR1 KGHSH and CDR2 LQKENI. V was clipped by 6 bases and J by 6 bases; unmatched bases: 9. The CDR3 length is 15 residues. CDR3 region: CASSPGGNLDEKLFF. CDR3 DNA sequence: TGTGCCAGCTCGCCAGGGGGCAACTTGGATGAAAAACTGTTTTTT.

V usage is TRBV7-2 and J usage is TRBJ1-2, with 7 bases that match TRBD1. The germline V gene has CDR1 SGHTA and CDR2 FQGNSA. This CDR3 spans 14 amino acids. Trimming removed 5 bases from V and 8 bases from J; junction bases left unmatched: 11. Here the CDR3 reads CASSPTQGEWGYTF. For the CDR3, the DNA is TGTGCCAGCAGCCCCACGCAGGGGGAATGGGGCTACACCTTC.